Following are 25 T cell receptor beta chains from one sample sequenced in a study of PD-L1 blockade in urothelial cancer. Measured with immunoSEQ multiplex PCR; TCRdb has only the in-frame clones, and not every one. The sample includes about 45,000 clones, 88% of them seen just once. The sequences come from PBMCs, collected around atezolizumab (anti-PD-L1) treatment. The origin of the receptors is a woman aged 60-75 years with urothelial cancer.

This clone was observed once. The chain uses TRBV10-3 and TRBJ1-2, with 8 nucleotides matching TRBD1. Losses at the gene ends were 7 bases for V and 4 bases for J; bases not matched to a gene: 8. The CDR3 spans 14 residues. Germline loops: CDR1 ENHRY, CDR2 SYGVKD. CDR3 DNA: TGTGCCATCACCCCAGGGGGCTTGGGCTATGGCTACACCTTC. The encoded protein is CAITPGGLGYGYTF.

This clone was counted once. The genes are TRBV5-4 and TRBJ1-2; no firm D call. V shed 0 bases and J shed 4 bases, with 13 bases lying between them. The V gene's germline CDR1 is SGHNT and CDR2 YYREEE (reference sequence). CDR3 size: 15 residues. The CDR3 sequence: CASSLGAARSYGYTF. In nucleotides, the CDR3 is TGTGCCAGCAGCTTGGGGGCCGCAAGAAGCTATGGCTACACCTTC.

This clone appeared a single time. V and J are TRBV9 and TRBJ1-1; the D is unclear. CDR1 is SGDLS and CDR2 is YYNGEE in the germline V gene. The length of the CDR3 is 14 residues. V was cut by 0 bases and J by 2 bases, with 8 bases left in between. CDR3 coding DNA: TGTGCCAGCAGCGTAGGCAGGCCTAACACTGAAGCTTTCTTT. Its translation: CASSVGRPNTEAFF. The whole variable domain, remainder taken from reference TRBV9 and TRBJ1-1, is DSGVTQTPKHLITATGQRVTLRCSPRSGDLSVYWYQQSLDQGLQFLIQYYNGEERAKGNILERFSAQQFPDLHSELNLSSLELGDSALYFCASSVGRPNTEAFFGQGTRLTVV.

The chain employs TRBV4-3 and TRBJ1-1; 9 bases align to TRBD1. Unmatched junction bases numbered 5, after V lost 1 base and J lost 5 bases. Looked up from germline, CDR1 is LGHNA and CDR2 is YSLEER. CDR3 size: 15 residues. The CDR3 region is CASSQGDRERTEAFF. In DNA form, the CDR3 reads TGCGCCAGCAGCCAAGGGGACAGGGAGAGGACTGAAGCTTTCTTT.

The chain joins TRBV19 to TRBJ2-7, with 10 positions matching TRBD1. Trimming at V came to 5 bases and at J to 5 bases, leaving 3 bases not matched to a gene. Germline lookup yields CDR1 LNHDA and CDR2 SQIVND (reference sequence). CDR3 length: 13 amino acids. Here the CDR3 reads CASSFGQGDEQYF. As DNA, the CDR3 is TGTGCCAGTAGTTTCGGACAGGGGGACGAGCAGTACTTC. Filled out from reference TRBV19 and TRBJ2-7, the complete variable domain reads DGGITQSPKYLFRKEGQNVTLSCEQNLNHDAMYWYRQDPGQGLRLIYYSQIVNDFQKGDIAEGYSVSREKKESFPLTVTSAQKNPTAFYLCASSFGQGDEQYFGPGTRLTVT.

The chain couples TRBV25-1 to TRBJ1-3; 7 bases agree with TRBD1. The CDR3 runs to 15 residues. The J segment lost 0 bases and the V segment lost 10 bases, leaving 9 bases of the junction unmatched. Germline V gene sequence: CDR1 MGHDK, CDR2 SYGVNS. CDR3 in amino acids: CANDRVGNSGNTIYF. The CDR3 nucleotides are TGTGCCAACGACAGGGTAGGAAACTCTGGAAACACCATATATTTT.

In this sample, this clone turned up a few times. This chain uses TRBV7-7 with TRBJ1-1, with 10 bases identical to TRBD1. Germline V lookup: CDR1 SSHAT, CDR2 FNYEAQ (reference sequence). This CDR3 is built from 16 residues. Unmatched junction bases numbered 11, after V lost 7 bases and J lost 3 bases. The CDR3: CASNNKDRGRDTEAFF. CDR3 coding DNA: TGTGCCAGCAACAATAAGGACAGGGGGAGAGACACTGAAGCTTTCTTT.

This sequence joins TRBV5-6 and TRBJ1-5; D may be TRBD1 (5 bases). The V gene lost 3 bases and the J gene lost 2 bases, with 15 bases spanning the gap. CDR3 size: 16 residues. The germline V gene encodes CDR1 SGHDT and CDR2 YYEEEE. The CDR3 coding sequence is TGTGCCAGCAGCTCGAGAGGACACGTTGGCAATCAGCCCCAGCATTTT. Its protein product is CASSSRGHVGNQPQHF.

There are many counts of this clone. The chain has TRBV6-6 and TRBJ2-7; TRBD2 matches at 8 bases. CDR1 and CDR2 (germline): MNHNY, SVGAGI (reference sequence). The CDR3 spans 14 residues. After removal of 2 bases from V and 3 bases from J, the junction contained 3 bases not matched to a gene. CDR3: CASSYGGRIYEQYF. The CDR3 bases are TGTGCCAGCAGTTACGGCGGGAGGATCTACGAGCAGTACTTC.

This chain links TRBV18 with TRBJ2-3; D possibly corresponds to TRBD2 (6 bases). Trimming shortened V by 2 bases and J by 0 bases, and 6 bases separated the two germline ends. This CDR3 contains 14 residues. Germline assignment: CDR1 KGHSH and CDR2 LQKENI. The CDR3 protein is CASSPSGSTDTQYF. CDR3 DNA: TGTGCCAGCTCACCAAGCGGGAGCACAGATACGCAGTATTTT.

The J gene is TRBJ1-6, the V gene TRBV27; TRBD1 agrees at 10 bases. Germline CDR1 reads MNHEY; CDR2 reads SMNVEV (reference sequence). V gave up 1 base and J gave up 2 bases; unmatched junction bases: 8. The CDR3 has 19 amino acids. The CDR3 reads CASSLLGDRGPTYNSPLHF. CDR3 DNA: TGTGCCAGCAGTTTATTGGGTGACAGGGGGCCAACCTATAATTCACCCCTCCACTTT.

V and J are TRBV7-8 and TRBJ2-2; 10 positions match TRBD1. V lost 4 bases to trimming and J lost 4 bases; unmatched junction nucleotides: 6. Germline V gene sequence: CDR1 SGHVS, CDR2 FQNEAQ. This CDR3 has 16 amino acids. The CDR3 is CASSSAGTGATGELFF. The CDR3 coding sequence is TGTGCCAGCAGCTCAGCCGGGACAGGGGCCACCGGGGAGCTGTTTTTT.

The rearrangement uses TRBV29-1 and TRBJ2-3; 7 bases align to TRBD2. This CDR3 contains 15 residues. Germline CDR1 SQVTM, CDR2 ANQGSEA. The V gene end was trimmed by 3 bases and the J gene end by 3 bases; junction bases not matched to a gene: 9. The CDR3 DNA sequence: TGCAGCGTTGATATCGCACTAGCGAGGACAGATACGCAGTATTTT. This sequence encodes CSVDIALARTDTQYF.

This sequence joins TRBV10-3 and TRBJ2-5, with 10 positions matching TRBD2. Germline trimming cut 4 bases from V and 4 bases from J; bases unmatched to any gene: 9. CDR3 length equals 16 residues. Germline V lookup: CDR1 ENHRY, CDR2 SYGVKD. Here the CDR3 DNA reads TGTGCCATCAGTGCAAGCGGGAGGGCCGAGCGAGAGACCCAGTACTTC. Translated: CAISASGRAERETQYF.

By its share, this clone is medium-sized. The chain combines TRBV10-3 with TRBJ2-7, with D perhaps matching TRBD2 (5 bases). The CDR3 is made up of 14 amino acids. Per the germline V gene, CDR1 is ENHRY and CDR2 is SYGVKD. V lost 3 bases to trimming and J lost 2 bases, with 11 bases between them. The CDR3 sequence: CAISDLGITYEQYF. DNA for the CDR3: TGTGCCATCAGTGATCTCGGGATCACCTACGAGCAGTACTTC.

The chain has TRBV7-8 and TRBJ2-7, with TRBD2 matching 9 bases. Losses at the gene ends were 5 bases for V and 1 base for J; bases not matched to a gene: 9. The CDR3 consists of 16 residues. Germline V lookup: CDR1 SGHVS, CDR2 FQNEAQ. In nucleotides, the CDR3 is TGTGCCAGCAGCCCGCGGGGAGCGGGGGGTTCCTACGAGCAGTACTTC. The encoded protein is CASSPRGAGGSYEQYF.

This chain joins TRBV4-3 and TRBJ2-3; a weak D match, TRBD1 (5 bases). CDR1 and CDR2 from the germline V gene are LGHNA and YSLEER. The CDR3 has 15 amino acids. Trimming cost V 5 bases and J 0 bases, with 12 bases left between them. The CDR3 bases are TGCGCCAGCAGCTCTGACAGCGCGAGCACAGATACGCAGTATTTT. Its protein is CASSSDSASTDTQYF.

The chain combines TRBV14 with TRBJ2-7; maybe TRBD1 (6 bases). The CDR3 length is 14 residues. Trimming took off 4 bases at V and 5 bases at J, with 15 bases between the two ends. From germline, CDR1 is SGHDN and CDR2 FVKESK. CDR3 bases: TGTGCCAGCAGCCCAAGGGGGACCGTTGACGAGCAGTACTTC. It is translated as CASSPRGTVDEQYF.

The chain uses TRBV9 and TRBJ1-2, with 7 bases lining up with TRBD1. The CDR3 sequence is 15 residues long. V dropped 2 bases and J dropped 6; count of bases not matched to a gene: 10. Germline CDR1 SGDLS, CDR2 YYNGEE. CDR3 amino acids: CASSVSTGLVDGYTF. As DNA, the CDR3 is TGTGCCAGCAGCGTTTCGACAGGGTTGGTGGATGGCTACACCTTC.

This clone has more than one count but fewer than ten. The CDR3 coding sequence is TGTGCCAGCAGTTTTAAAGGGGGGAACACTGAAGCTTTCTTT. It is translated as CASSFKGGNTEAFF. This chain links TRBV28 with TRBJ1-1; D possibly corresponds to TRBD1 (6 bases). The V end was cut by 3 bases, the J end by 1 base, with 9 bases between. CDR3 size: 14 residues. Germline CDR1 reads MDHEN; CDR2 reads SYDVKM.

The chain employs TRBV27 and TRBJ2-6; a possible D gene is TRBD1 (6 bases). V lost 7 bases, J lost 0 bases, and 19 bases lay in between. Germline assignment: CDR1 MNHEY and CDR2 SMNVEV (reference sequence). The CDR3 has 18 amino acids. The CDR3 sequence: CASTFTTGLGSGANVLTF. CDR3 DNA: TGTGCCAGCACCTTTACCACAGGGCTGGGCTCTGGGGCCAACGTCCTGACTTTC.

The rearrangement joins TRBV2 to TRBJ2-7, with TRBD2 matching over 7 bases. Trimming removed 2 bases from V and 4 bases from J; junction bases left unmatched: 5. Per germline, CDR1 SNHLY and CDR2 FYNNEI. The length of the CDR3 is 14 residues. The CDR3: CASSEIGGGYEQYF. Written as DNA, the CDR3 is TGTGCCAGCAGTGAAATTGGGGGGGGTTACGAGCAGTACTTC.

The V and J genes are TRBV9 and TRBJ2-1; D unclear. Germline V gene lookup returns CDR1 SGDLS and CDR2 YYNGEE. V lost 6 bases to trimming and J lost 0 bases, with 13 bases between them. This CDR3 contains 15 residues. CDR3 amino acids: CASNLGGSSYNEQFF. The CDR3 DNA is TGTGCCAGCAACCTCGGTGGTAGCTCCTACAATGAGCAGTTCTTC. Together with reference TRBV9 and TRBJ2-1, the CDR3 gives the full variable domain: DSGVTQTPKHLITATGQRVTLRCSPRSGDLSVYWYQQSLDQGLQFLIQYYNGEERAKGNILERFSAQQFPDLHSELNLSSLELGDSALYFCASNLGGSSYNEQFFGPGTRLTVL.

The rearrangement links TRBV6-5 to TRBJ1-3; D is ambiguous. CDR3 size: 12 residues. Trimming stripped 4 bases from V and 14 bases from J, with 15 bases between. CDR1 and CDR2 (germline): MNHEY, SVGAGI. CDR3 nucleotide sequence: TGTGCCAGCAGTTCTACCCCCCTACCCTTATATTTT. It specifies CASSSTPLPLYF.

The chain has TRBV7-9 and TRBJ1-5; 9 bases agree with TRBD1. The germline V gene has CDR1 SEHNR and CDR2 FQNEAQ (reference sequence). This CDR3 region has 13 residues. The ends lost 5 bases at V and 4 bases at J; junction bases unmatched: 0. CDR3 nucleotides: TGTGCCAGCAGCGGACAGGGGAATCAGCCCCAGCATTTT. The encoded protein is CASSGQGNQPQHF.